This is a list of T cell receptor beta chains from one sample in a study of technical replicates of blood from a handful of donors. The method was immunoSEQ multiplex PCR; TCRdb's version includes in-frame clones alone and lacks a portion of them. The table has about 57,000 clones, around 93% seen once. Sequenced material: PBMCs. Receptor source: a human donor in good health. Some clones in this sample may be carry-over from other donors' samples. Each CDR3 is given with its conserved first and last residue. D genes are given only for firm matches. Only part of the rows carry a size: once, few, many, or a class if the clone is expanded.

d_call: NA; clone_size: NA; j_call: TRBJ1-1; v_call: TRBV19; cdr3_nt: TGTGCCAGTAGTACATTCGGGGGGAGAACTGAAGCTTTCTTT; cdr3_aa: CASSTFGGRTEAFF
d_call: NA; clone_size: NA; j_call: TRBJ2-2; v_call: TRBV19; cdr3_nt: TGTGCCAGTACAACCCAGGGATCGAACACCGGGGAGCTGTTTTTT; cdr3_aa: CASTTQGSNTGELFF
d_call: NA; clone_size: NA; j_call: TRBJ2-1; v_call: TRBV5-4; cdr3_nt: TGTGCCAGCAGCTTGGAAGTAGGGACTCACAATGAGCAGTTCTTC; cdr3_aa: CASSLEVGTHNEQFF
d_call: TRBD1; clone_size: NA; j_call: TRBJ2-7; v_call: TRBV6-5; cdr3_nt: TGTGCCAGCAGTTACTCCTCGACAGGGCGGTACGAGCAGTACTTC; cdr3_aa: CASSYSSTGRYEQYF
d_call: TRBD1; clone_size: NA; j_call: TRBJ2-3; v_call: TRBV4-3; cdr3_nt: TGCGCCAGCAGCCAAGATTGGGACAGACGAGCAGATACGCAGTATTTT; cdr3_aa: CASSQDWDRRADTQYF
d_call: TRBD1; clone_size: NA; j_call: TRBJ2-7; v_call: TRBV11-3; cdr3_nt: TGTGCCAGCAGCTCGTCCGGGACAGGGGCGGGGGAGCAGTACTTC; cdr3_aa: CASSSSGTGAGEQYF
d_call: NA; clone_size: NA; j_call: TRBJ2-2; v_call: TRBV6-1; cdr3_nt: TGTGCCAGCGGTTGGGGACTGATGAACACCGGGGAGCTGTTTTTT; cdr3_aa: CASGWGLMNTGELFF
d_call: NA; clone_size: NA; j_call: TRBJ2-1; v_call: TRBV20-1; cdr3_nt: TGCAGTGCTGATCGGGGGGAGCAGTTCTTC; cdr3_aa: CSADRGEQFF
d_call: NA; clone_size: once; j_call: TRBJ2-3; v_call: TRBV6-6; cdr3_nt: TGTGCCAGCAGTTTTAGGGGCGGTACAGATACGCAGTATTTT; cdr3_aa: CASSFRGGTDTQYF
d_call: TRBD2; clone_size: NA; j_call: TRBJ2-7; v_call: TRBV13; cdr3_nt: TGTGCCAGCAGCTTAACAAGCGGGAGCCTCGAGCAGTACTTC; cdr3_aa: CASSLTSGSLEQYF
d_call: TRBD2; clone_size: NA; j_call: TRBJ2-1; v_call: TRBV7-9; cdr3_nt: TGTGCCAGCAGCTTAGCAATGGGACTAGCGGGAGACGAGCAGTTCTTC; cdr3_aa: CASSLAMGLAGDEQFF
d_call: NA; clone_size: few; j_call: TRBJ1-5; v_call: TRBV7-2; cdr3_nt: TGTGCCAGCAGCTTCCGTAATGATCAGCCCCAGCATTTT; cdr3_aa: CASSFRNDQPQHF
d_call: TRBD1; clone_size: NA; j_call: TRBJ2-5; v_call: TRBV9; cdr3_nt: TGTGCCAGCAGCCCCGGACAGGGCCGGGAGACCCAGTACTTC; cdr3_aa: CASSPGQGRETQYF
d_call: TRBD1; clone_size: NA; j_call: TRBJ1-2; v_call: TRBV29-1; cdr3_nt: TGCAGCGCGGAACAGGGGTCGGGTGGCTACACCTTC; cdr3_aa: CSAEQGSGGYTF
d_call: NA; clone_size: NA; j_call: TRBJ2-5; v_call: TRBV12-5; cdr3_nt: TGTGCTAGTGGTACCCACGGGGGGCGCTTGGAGACCCAGTACTTC; cdr3_aa: CASGTHGGRLETQYF
d_call: NA; clone_size: once; j_call: TRBJ2-7; v_call: TRBV10-3; cdr3_nt: TGTGCCATCGGGTTGTCCGGGGAACTCTACGAGCAGTACTTC; cdr3_aa: CAIGLSGELYEQYF
d_call: TRBD2; clone_size: NA; j_call: TRBJ2-6; v_call: TRBV5-8; cdr3_nt: TGTGCCAGCAGCCCCGGGACTAGCGGTCGGGACAACGTCCTGACTTTC; cdr3_aa: CASSPGTSGRDNVLTF
d_call: NA; clone_size: NA; j_call: TRBJ2-2; v_call: TRBV6-1; cdr3_nt: TGTGCCAGCAGTGAAGGGTTACTTCCGACCGGGGAGCTGTTTTTT; cdr3_aa: CASSEGLLPTGELFF
d_call: TRBD1; clone_size: NA; j_call: TRBJ1-2; v_call: TRBV4-3; cdr3_nt: TGCGCCAGCAGCCTTTCCTCGAACAGGGGCCAGAGCTACACCTTC; cdr3_aa: CASSLSSNRGQSYTF
d_call: NA; clone_size: once; j_call: TRBJ2-1; v_call: TRBV7-6; cdr3_nt: TGTGCCAGCAGCAGTAGTGGTTACAATGAGCAGTTCTTC; cdr3_aa: CASSSSGYNEQFF
d_call: TRBD2; clone_size: NA; j_call: TRBJ2-1; v_call: TRBV30; cdr3_nt: TGTGCCTGGAGTGTAGGCGGGAGAGGAAATGAGCAGTTCTTC; cdr3_aa: CAWSVGGRGNEQFF
d_call: NA; clone_size: NA; j_call: TRBJ1-5; v_call: TRBV2; cdr3_nt: TGTGCCAGCAGTGATAGGGGCCGTAGGAGCAATCAGCCCCAGCATTTT; cdr3_aa: CASSDRGRRSNQPQHF
d_call: TRBD1; clone_size: NA; j_call: TRBJ2-7; v_call: TRBV18; cdr3_nt: TGTGCCAGCTCACCTCTACAGGGGCGGGCCGAGCAGTACTTC; cdr3_aa: CASSPLQGRAEQYF
d_call: TRBD1; clone_size: NA; j_call: TRBJ2-7; v_call: TRBV27; cdr3_nt: TGTGCCAGCAGTCCCACCGGGACAGGGGGGCGCGAGCAGTACTTC; cdr3_aa: CASSPTGTGGREQYF
d_call: TRBD2; clone_size: NA; j_call: TRBJ2-1; v_call: TRBV7-8; cdr3_nt: TGTGCCAGCAGCTTAGCGTCCAGCGGGGGACGCTACAATGAGCAGTTCTTC; cdr3_aa: CASSLASSGGRYNEQFF
d_call: TRBD1; clone_size: NA; j_call: TRBJ1-5; v_call: TRBV4-2; cdr3_nt: TGTGCCAGCAGCCAAGATAGGGACAGGAATGAGCCCCAGCATTTT; cdr3_aa: CASSQDRDRNEPQHF
d_call: TRBD1; clone_size: NA; j_call: TRBJ2-2; v_call: TRBV4-3; cdr3_nt: TGCGCCAGCAGCCAAGATCGAGGGGGCTTCGGGGAGCTGTTTTTT; cdr3_aa: CASSQDRGGFGELFF
d_call: TRBD2; clone_size: NA; j_call: TRBJ2-1; v_call: TRBV5-4; cdr3_nt: TGTGCCAGCAGGTTTACCGGGACTAGTCTTCCTGAGCAGTTCTTC; cdr3_aa: CASRFTGTSLPEQFF
d_call: NA; clone_size: NA; j_call: TRBJ2-7; v_call: TRBV7-6; cdr3_nt: TGTGCCAGCAGCTCCGGCTATGCGGGCACCTACGAGCAGTACTTC; cdr3_aa: CASSSGYAGTYEQYF
d_call: NA; clone_size: NA; j_call: TRBJ2-7; v_call: TRBV7-9; cdr3_nt: TGTGCCAGCAGCCCCCGGGACACGGAAGAGCAGTACTTC; cdr3_aa: CASSPRDTEEQYF
d_call: TRBD1; clone_size: NA; j_call: TRBJ2-3; v_call: TRBV29-1; cdr3_nt: TGCAGCGTTCGTGTGGGACAGGGGTCAGATACGCAGTATTTT; cdr3_aa: CSVRVGQGSDTQYF
d_call: NA; clone_size: NA; j_call: TRBJ1-1; v_call: TRBV11-2; cdr3_nt: TGTGCCAGCAGCGATACGACAGACACTGAAGCTTTCTTT; cdr3_aa: CASSDTTDTEAFF
d_call: NA; clone_size: NA; j_call: TRBJ1-1; v_call: TRBV30; cdr3_nt: TGTGCCTGGAGTGAACAGTTGAACACTGAAGCTTTCTTT; cdr3_aa: CAWSEQLNTEAFF
d_call: TRBD1; clone_size: NA; j_call: TRBJ1-1; v_call: TRBV2; cdr3_nt: TGTGCCAGCAGGGAGAGGGACAGGGGTGGCACTGAAGCTTTCTTT; cdr3_aa: CASRERDRGGTEAFF
d_call: TRBD1; clone_size: NA; j_call: TRBJ2-7; v_call: TRBV7-2; cdr3_nt: TGTGCCAGCAGCTTATCTGGGACAGCCTCGTACGAGCAGTACTTC; cdr3_aa: CASSLSGTASYEQYF
d_call: TRBD2; clone_size: NA; j_call: TRBJ2-7; v_call: TRBV19; cdr3_nt: TGTGCCAGTAGTATAAAGGGACTAGCTTTCTACGAGCAGTACTTC; cdr3_aa: CASSIKGLAFYEQYF
d_call: NA; clone_size: NA; j_call: TRBJ2-7; v_call: TRBV13; cdr3_nt: TGTGCCAGCAGCCCCGGACGAGGGAGACCCTACGAGCAGTACTTC; cdr3_aa: CASSPGRGRPYEQYF
d_call: TRBD2; clone_size: NA; j_call: TRBJ2-1; v_call: TRBV30; cdr3_nt: TGTGCCTGGACCGGGACTAGCGGCGGGCAGTTCTTC; cdr3_aa: CAWTGTSGGQFF
d_call: NA; clone_size: NA; j_call: TRBJ1-5; v_call: TRBV6-6; cdr3_nt: TGTGCCAGCAGTTACATCTCAGATCAGCCCCAGCATTTT; cdr3_aa: CASSYISDQPQHF